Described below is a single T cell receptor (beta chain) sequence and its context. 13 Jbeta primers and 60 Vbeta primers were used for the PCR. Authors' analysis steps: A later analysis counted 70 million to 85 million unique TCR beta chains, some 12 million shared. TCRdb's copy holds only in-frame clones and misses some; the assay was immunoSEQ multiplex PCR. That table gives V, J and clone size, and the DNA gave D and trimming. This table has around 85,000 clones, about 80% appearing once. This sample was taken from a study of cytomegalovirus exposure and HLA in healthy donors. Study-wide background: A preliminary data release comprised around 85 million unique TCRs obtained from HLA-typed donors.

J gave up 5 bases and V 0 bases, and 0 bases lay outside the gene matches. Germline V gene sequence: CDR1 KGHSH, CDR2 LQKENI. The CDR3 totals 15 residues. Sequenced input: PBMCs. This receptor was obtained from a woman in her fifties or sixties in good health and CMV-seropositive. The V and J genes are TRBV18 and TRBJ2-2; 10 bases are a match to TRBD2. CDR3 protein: CASSPPTSGTGELFF. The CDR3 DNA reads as TGTGCCAGCTCACCACCGACTAGCGGGACCGGGGAGCTGTTTTTT.